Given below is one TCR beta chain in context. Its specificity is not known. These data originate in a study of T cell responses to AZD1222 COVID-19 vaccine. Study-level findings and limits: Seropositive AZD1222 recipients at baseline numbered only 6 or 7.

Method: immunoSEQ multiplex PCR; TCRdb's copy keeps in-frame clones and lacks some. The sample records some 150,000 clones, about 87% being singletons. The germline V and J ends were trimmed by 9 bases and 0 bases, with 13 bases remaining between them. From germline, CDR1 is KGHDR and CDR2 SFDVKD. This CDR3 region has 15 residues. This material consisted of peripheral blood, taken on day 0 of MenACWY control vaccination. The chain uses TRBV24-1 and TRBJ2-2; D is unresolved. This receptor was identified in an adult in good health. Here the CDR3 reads CATADIRANTGELFF. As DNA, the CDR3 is TGTGCCACCGCAGACATTCGCGCGAACACCGGGGAGCTGTTTTTT.